One sample yielded the 8 T cell receptor beta chains listed below, sequenced in a study of blood T cell repertoires in COVID-19. Sequencing was performed with immunoSEQ multiplex PCR; in TCRdb, only in-frame clones are kept and a portion is missing. This sample yields around 94,000 clones, of which about 78% are seen a single time; 9.8% belongs to the top ten. Input material: peripheral blood. The receptors here all came from a man aged 55-75 years with active or convalescent COVID-19.

The chain has TRBV29-1 and TRBJ2-2, with D maybe TRBD1 (5 bases). The CDR3 length is 13 residues. Trimming shortened V by 4 bases and J by 2 bases, and 8 bases separated the two germline ends. In germline, CDR1 is SQVTM, CDR2 ANQGSEA. In nucleotides, the CDR3 is TGCAGCGTTGGTGACAGTAACACCGGGGAGCTGTTTTTT. Its translation is CSVGDSNTGELFF.

The chain carries TRBV27 and TRBJ2-1; D might be TRBD2 (6 bases). The CDR3 is 15 amino acids. The ends were cut back, 3 bases at V and 1 base at J, with 10 bases in the middle. CDR1 and CDR2 (germline): MNHEY, SMNVEV (reference sequence). The CDR3 reads CASSLTGESYNEQFF. CDR3 DNA sequence: TGTGCCAGCAGTTTGACGGGAGAATCCTACAATGAGCAGTTCTTC.

This clone was recorded once. The chain couples TRBV7-8 to TRBJ2-7; 12 bases align to TRBD2. CDR3 size: 17 residues. Trimming removed 5 bases from V and 1 base from J; junction bases left unmatched: 9. In germline, CDR1 is SGHVS, CDR2 FQNEAQ. CDR3 DNA: TGTGCCAGCAGCCCCGGCCTCGGGACTAGCGGGTCCTACGAGCAGTACGTC. As protein: CASSPGLGTSGSYEQYV.

The chain links TRBV5-4 to TRBJ2-1; D is perhaps TRBD1 (6 bases). This CDR3 spans 13 amino acids. V gave up 4 bases and J gave up 7 bases, with 12 bases separating them. CDR1 and CDR2 (germline): SGHNT, YYREEE (reference sequence). CDR3 residues: CASSIDRRNEQFF. CDR3 sequence (DNA): TGTGCCAGCAGCATCGACAGGCGGAATGAGCAGTTCTTC.

The rearrangement links TRBV2 to TRBJ2-7; 7 bases agree with TRBD2. Germline V gives CDR1 SNHLY, CDR2 FYNNEI. V lost 6 bases to trimming and J lost 1 base; unmatched junction nucleotides: 3. The CDR3 covers 13 residues. The CDR3 protein is CASRELASYEQYF. CDR3 in DNA: TGTGCCAGCAGGGAACTAGCGTCCTACGAGCAGTACTTC.

There are many counts of this clone. The chain carries TRBV3-1 (or the pseudogene TRBV3-2) and TRBJ2-5, with 10 bases fitting TRBD2. V dropped 3 bases and J dropped 5; count of bases not matched to a gene: 6. The CDR3 sequence is 15 residues long. Per the germline V gene, CDR1 is LGHDT and CDR2 is YNNKEL (reference sequence). The CDR3 DNA sequence: TGTGCCAGCAGCCACCTAGCGGGAGCGGGGGAGACCCAGTACTTC. It is translated as CASSHLAGAGETQYF.

Here the CDR3 reads CASSYSPTGLTSGYTF. CDR3 nucleotides: TGTGCCAGCAGTTACTCACCGACAGGGCTGACATCTGGCTACACCTTC. The rearrangement joins TRBV6-2 or TRBV6-3 to TRBJ1-2; 7 nucleotides agree with TRBD1. Germline V lookup: CDR1 MNHEY, CDR2 SVGEGT. J was trimmed by 7 bases and V by 0 bases; bases with no gene match: 11. This CDR3 is built from 16 residues.

The genes are TRBV7-2 and TRBJ2-3; 7 bases agree with TRBD1. V dropped 5 bases and J dropped 2; count of bases not matched to a gene: 4. Per germline, CDR1 SGHTA and CDR2 FQGNSA. This CDR3 comprises 14 residues. The CDR3 bases are TGTGCCAGCAGCCGGACAGGCCCCACAGATACGCAGTATTTT. Its protein product is CASSRTGPTDTQYF.